This T cell receptor beta chain was found in a study of T cell responses to AZD1222 COVID-19 vaccine. Measured with immunoSEQ multiplex PCR; TCRdb has only the in-frame clones, and not every one. The sample gives fewer than 150,000 clones, about 92% of which show up once; around 14% is in the top ten. On this clone itself: Its antigen is unknown.

The CDR3 covers 17 residues. The germline gives CDR1 MGHDK, CDR2 SYGVNS. V was cut by 5 bases and J by 8 bases, with 27 bases left in between. The study's findings and limits: Reportedly, nearly half the spike-specific TCRs target unmutated variant regions.

Source: peripheral blood, taken on day 0 of AZD1222 vaccination. This TCR was sampled from an adult in good health. This chain uses TRBV25-1 with TRBJ1-2; tentative D call: TRBD1 (5 bases). The chain's CDR3 is CASSRGSEGPAFSGYTF. CDR3 DNA: TGTGCCAGCAGTCGGGGGAGCGAGGGGCCTGCTTTTTCGGGCTACACCTTC.